Described below is a single T cell receptor (beta chain) sequence and its context. This sample was included in a study of control samples from healthy donors and cancer patients. The CDR3 is 16 amino acids. V lost 0 bases to trimming and J lost 0 bases, with 9 bases between them. The germline CDR1 and CDR2 sequences are MNHNS and SASEGT. Using immunoSEQ multiplex PCR, the repertoire was profiled, and TCRdb retains in-frame clones only, with some absent. The table shows about 160,000 clones, with around 94% occurring only once. V usage is TRBV6-1 and J usage is TRBJ1-3; D remains unclear. Sequenced input: PBMCs. The TCR originated in a man between 60 and 75 years old with colorectal cancer. DNA for the CDR3: TGTGCCAGCAGTGAAGCGGGCGGAGGCTCTGGAAACACCATATATTTT. It is translated as CASSEAGGGSGNTIYF.